This T cell receptor beta chain was sequenced during a study of cytomegalovirus exposure and HLA in healthy donors. Whole-study findings and limits: In a later analysis, productive TCRs from donors in an Asian-associated ancestry cluster reportedly carried fewer N-insertions than the cohort mean.

On this clone itself: Its antigen remains unknown.

The CDR3 is 15 residues long. Germline CDR1 LGHNA, CDR2 YNFKEQ. The ends were cut back, 0 bases at V and 2 bases at J, with 11 bases in the middle. Amplification used 60 Vbeta primers and 13 Jbeta primers. Sequenced by immunoSEQ multiplex PCR; TCRdb stores in-frame clones only, minus some. The data show under 200,000 clones, with more than 70% seen just once and roughly 1% held by the top ten. Sequencing was performed on PBMCs. This sequence was found in a man younger than 40 in good health and CMV-seronegative. The chain has TRBV4-2 and TRBJ2-7, with a possible D match to TRBD2 (6 bases). CDR3 sequence (DNA): TGTGCCAGCAGCCAAGATGTGGGGGGTACCTACGAGCAGTACTTC. It codes for CASSQDVGGTYEQYF.